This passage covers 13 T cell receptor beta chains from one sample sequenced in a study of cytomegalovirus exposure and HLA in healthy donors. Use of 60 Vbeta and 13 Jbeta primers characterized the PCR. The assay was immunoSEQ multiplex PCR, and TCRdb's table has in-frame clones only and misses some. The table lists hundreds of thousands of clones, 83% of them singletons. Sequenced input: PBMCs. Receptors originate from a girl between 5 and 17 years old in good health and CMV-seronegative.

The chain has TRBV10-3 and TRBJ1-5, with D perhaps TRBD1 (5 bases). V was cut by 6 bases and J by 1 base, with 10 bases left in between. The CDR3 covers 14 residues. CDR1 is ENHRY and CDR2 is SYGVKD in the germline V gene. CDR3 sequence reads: CAIRATESNQPQHF. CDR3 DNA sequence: TGTGCCATCAGGGCGACAGAGAGCAATCAGCCCCAGCATTTT.

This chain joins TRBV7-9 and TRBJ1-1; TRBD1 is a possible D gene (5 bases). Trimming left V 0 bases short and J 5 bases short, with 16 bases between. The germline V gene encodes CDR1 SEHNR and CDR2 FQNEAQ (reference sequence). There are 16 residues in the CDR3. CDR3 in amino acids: CASSLAQWGRETEAFF. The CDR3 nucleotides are TGTGCCAGCAGCTTAGCCCAGTGGGGACGGGAGACTGAAGCTTTCTTT.

The chain's CDR3 is CASSLGLNLREYF. CDR3 in DNA: TGTGCCAGCAGTCTCGGACTGAACCTACGAGAGTACTTC. The V call is TRBV27, the J call TRBJ2-7; possible D gene TRBD2, 5 bases. Looked up from germline, CDR1 is MNHEY and CDR2 is SMNVEV (reference sequence). This CDR3 is 13 amino acids long. Trimming shortened V by 5 bases and J by 11 bases, and 19 bases separated the two germline ends.

Written as DNA, the CDR3 is TGTGCCAGCAGCCATAACAGGGATTCCTACGAGCAGTACTTC. Residues: CASSHNRDSYEQYF. The chain employs TRBV7-2 and TRBJ2-7; D is perhaps TRBD1 (6 bases). This CDR3 is 14 amino acids long. Per the germline V gene, CDR1 is SGHTA and CDR2 is FQGNSA. Between the trimmed V and J ends, which lost 5 bases and 1 base, there was a span of 12 bases.

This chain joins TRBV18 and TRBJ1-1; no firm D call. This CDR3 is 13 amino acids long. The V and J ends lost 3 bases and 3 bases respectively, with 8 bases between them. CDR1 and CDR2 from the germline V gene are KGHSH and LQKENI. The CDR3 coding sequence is TGTGCCAGCTCACCGCGTCGGGACACTGAAGCTTTCTTT. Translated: CASSPRRDTEAFF.

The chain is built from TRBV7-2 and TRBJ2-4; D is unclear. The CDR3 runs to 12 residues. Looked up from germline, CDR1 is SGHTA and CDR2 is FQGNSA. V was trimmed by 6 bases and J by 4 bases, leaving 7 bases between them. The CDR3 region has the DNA TGTGCCAGCAGTTACACGAAAAACATTCAGTACTTC. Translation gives CASSYTKNIQYF. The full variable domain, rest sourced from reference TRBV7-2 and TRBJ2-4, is GAGVSQSPSNKVTEKGKDVELRCDPISGHTALYWYRQSLGQGLEFLIYFQGNSAPDKSGLPSDRFSAERTGGSVSTLTIQRTQQEDSAVYLCASSYTKNIQYFGAGTRLSVL.

DNA of the CDR3: TGTGCCAGCTCACCTCGGGATCTACCAACTAATGAAAAACTGTTTTTT. Residues: CASSPRDLPTNEKLFF. The chain employs TRBV18 and TRBJ1-4; no clear D gene. Trimming cost V 3 bases and J 0 bases, with 11 bases left between them. Germline CDR1 reads KGHSH; CDR2 reads LQKENI. The CDR3 length is 16 residues.

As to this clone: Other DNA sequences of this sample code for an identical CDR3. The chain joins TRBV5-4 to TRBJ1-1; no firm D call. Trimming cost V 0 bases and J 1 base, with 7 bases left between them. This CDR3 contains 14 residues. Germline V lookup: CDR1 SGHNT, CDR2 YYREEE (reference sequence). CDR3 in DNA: TGTGCCAGCAGCTTGGCCGGCGGGAACACTGAAGCTTTCTTT. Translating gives CASSLAGGNTEAFF.

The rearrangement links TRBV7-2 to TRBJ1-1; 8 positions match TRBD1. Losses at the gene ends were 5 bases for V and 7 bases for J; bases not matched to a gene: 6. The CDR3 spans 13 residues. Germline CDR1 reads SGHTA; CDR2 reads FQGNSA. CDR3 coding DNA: TGTGCCAGCAGCCTGGACAGGGCGAATGAAGCTTTCTTT. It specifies CASSLDRANEAFF.

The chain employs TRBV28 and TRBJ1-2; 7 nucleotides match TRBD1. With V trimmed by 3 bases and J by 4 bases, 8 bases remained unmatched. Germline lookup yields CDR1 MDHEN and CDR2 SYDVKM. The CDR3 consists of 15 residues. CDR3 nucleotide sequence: TGTGCCAGCAGTTTCGTGACAGGGACGCTCTATGGCTACACCTTC. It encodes CASSFVTGTLYGYTF.

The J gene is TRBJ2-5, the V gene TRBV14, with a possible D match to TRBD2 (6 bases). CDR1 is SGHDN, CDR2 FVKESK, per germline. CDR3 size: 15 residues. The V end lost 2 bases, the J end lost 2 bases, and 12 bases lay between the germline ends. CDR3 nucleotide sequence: TGTGCCAGCAGCCAACTAGCGCCGGTACAAGAGACCCAGTACTTC. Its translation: CASSQLAPVQETQYF.

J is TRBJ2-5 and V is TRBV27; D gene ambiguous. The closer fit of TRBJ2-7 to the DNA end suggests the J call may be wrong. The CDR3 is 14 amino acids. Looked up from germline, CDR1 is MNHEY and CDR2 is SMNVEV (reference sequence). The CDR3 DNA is TGTGCCAGCAGTTTATCCCGCGGCTCCTACGAGCAGTACTTC. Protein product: CASSLSRGSYEQYF.

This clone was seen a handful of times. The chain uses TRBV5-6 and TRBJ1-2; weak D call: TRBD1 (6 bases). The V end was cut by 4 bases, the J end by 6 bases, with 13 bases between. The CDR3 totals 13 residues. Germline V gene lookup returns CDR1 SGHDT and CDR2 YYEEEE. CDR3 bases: TGTGCCAGCAGCAGCAGGGGATCGGATGGCTACACCTTC. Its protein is CASSSRGSDGYTF.